Sequencing of this T cell receptor beta chain was carried out in a study of cytomegalovirus exposure and HLA in healthy donors. Study details: There were a few hundred genotyped donors. Of these, 75% to 85% fell in the genetic ancestry cluster associated with self-reported Caucasian donors. General study findings and limits: It is likely that the observed cluster of highly shared sequence variants was a sequencing artifact. For most TCR beta V segments, an earlier analysis put the productive rate at about 90% or about 30% of the time.

Comments on this clone: Antigen: not known.

The study ran its PCR with 60 Vbeta and 13 Jbeta primers. Original processing methods: A later analysis counted about 80 million unique TCR beta chains, some 11 million shared. This table comes from immunoSEQ multiplex PCR, and its TCRdb copy is limited to in-frame clones, with some not included. V and J calls and clone size are given by that table; D and trimming were obtained from the DNA. The profile shows a few hundred thousand clones, 85% to 95% of them singletons. Trimming took 4 bases from V and 4 from J; bases not matched to a gene: 12. Germline CDR1 SGHAT, CDR2 FQDESV (reference sequence). This CDR3 is built from 16 residues.

V usage is TRBV11-1 and J usage is TRBJ2-7; TRBD1 matches at 8 bases. The specimen was PBMCs. This sequence was found in a girl aged 2-9 years in good health and CMV-seronegative. As DNA, the CDR3 is TGTGCCAGCAGCTCCGAAACTCCGGGACAGGAATACGAGCAGTACTTC. As protein: CASSSETPGQEYEQYF.